A single sample gave rise to the 28 T cell receptor beta chains below, sequenced in a study of T-cell reconstitution after alpha-beta-depleted transplantation in children. Unique molecular identifiers were built into the TCRbeta library. MiXCR, run by TCRdb on the PCR reads, gives a single entry per CDR3 protein. The sample lists a few hundred thousand distinct CDR3 sequences, roughly 11% seen once, with 23% in the top ten. Specimen: peripheral blood, collected 180 days after TCRalphabeta/CD19-depleted stem cell transplant. These receptors were taken from a male patient aged 2-15 years who had a stem cell transplant for chronic granulomatous disease, so the T cells may come from the graft donor.

This clonotype was counted many times. This chain links TRBV15 with TRBJ2-7; possible D gene TRBD2, 5 bases. CDR1 and CDR2 from the germline V gene are LNHNV and YYDKDF (reference sequence). The CDR3 covers 14 residues. Trimming removed 5 bases at V and 7 bases at J, with 18 bases between. The CDR3 region is CATSGPGDPREQYF. As DNA, the CDR3 is TGTGCCACCAGCGGACCCGGGGATCCTCGGGAGCAGTACTTC.

This clonotype occurred many times. The chain has TRBV20-1 and TRBJ1-1, with a tentative D call TRBD1 (5 bases). Trimming took 3 bases from V and 1 from J, leaving 12 bases between them. Germline values: CDR1 DFQATT, CDR2 SNEGSKA (reference sequence). The CDR3 has 14 amino acids. The CDR3 here is CSASGTGSNTEAFF. The CDR3 DNA sequence: TGCAGTGCTAGTGGGACTGGGTCGAACACTGAAGCTTTCTTT.

This clonotype was seen a handful of times. The V gene is TRBV19, the J gene TRBJ2-3, with 7 bases that match TRBD2. The CDR3 spans 14 residues. The ends lost 9 bases at V and 7 bases at J; junction bases unmatched: 13. In germline, CDR1 is LNHDA, CDR2 SQIVND (reference sequence). CDR3 residues: CASVGGGPLNTQYF. In DNA, the CDR3 is TGTGCCAGCGTGGGCGGGGGACCTCTTAATACGCAGTATTTT.

This clonotype was seen a few times. At one end, the junction sequence differs from germline, possibly due to a read error. The J gene is TRBJ1-5, the V gene TRBV7-3; 9 bases are shared with TRBD1. The CDR3 runs 17 residues. Germline-derived CDR1 and CDR2 are SGHTA and FQGTGA. The CDR3 region is CSSSFAGQGDSNQPQHF. The CDR3 nucleotides read TGTTCCAGCAGTTTTGCGGGACAGGGCGATAGCAATCAGCCCCAGCATTTT. Full variable domain (missing parts from reference TRBV7-3 and TRBJ1-5): GAGVSQTPSNKVTEKGKYVELRCDPISGHTALYWYRQSLGQGPEFLIYFQGTGAADDSGLPNDRFFAVRPEGSVSTLKIQRTERGDSAVYLCSSSFAGQGDSNQPQHFGDGTRLSIL.

This clonotype was detected ten times or more. The genes are TRBV5-1 and TRBJ2-3, with no clear D. Germline V gene lookup returns CDR1 SGHRS and CDR2 YFSETQ. The CDR3 sequence is 12 residues long. Trimming cost V 5 bases and J 2 bases, with 6 bases left between them. CDR3 amino acids: CASRTNTDTQYF. CDR3 DNA sequence: TGCGCCAGCAGGACGAACACAGATACGCAGTATTTT.

This clonotype appeared many times. The genes are TRBV7-9 and TRBJ2-7; D might be TRBD1 (5 bases). The germline V and J ends were trimmed by 4 bases and 4 bases, with 20 bases remaining between them. Germline values: CDR1 SEHNR, CDR2 FQNEAQ (reference sequence). CDR3 length: 16 amino acids. The CDR3 DNA is TGTGCCAGCAGCTCAGGACGGCCTGGGGCTAGATACGAGCAGTACTTC. Its translation: CASSSGRPGARYEQYF.

In its sample, this clonotype was seen many times. The rearrangement joins TRBV18 to TRBJ2-7; D is ambiguous. In germline, CDR1 is KGHSH, CDR2 LQKENI. V shed 2 bases and J shed 3 bases, with 8 bases lying between them. The CDR3 loop spans 13 amino acids. CDR3 in amino acids: CASSPGRDYEQYF. The CDR3 DNA reads TGTGCCAGCTCACCAGGGCGAGACTACGAGCAGTACTTC.

This clonotype was recorded many times. The chain combines TRBV7-2 with TRBJ2-5; D possibly corresponds to TRBD2 (5 bases). V shed 3 bases and J shed 2 bases, with 10 bases lying between them. This CDR3 has 14 residues. Germline V gene lookup returns CDR1 SGHTA and CDR2 FQGNSA. CDR3 DNA: TGTGCCAGCAGCTTTCCGAGGGTGCAAGAGACCCAGTACTTC. Protein sequence: CASSFPRVQETQYF.

This clonotype was detected many times. The chain joins TRBV29-1 to TRBJ2-5; 11 bases are shared with TRBD2. The J segment lost 2 bases and the V segment lost 4 bases, leaving 6 bases of the junction unmatched. The CDR3 spans 15 residues. Germline CDR1 SQVTM, CDR2 ANQGSEA. CDR3: CSVVSGRAKQETQYF. Written as DNA, the CDR3 is TGCAGCGTTGTTAGCGGGAGGGCCAAGCAAGAGACCCAGTACTTC.

Remarks on this clonotype: A much bigger clone sits one base away, suggesting this may be a read error. This sequence joins TRBV10-3 and TRBJ2-3; D gene ambiguous. CDR3 size: 17 residues. Per the germline V gene, CDR1 is ENHRY and CDR2 is SYGVKD. The V and J ends lost 2 bases and 0 bases respectively, with 15 bases between them. The CDR3 loop reads CAISEPSRYGSTDTQYF. DNA for the CDR3: TGTGCCATCAGTGAGCCGAGTAGGTACGGGAGCACAGATACGCAGTATTTT.

This clonotype was seen repeatedly, ten times or more. The rearrangement uses TRBV24-1 and TRBJ2-2, with no clear D. Germline CDR1 is KGHDR and CDR2 is SFDVKD. This CDR3 has 15 residues. Trimming took off 1 base at V and 5 bases at J, with 10 bases between the two ends. The CDR3 coding sequence is TGTGCCACCAGTGATTTTTACGGCCGGACCGGGGAGCTGTTTTTT. This encodes CATSDFYGRTGELFF.

This clonotype was counted at least ten times. The genes are TRBV21-1 and TRBJ2-4; the listed D gene, TRBD2, was not tested against the DNA. TRBV21-1 is deemed a pseudogene. The CDR3 totals 16 residues. CDR3: CASSNGLAGVENIQYF. CDR3 coding DNA: TGTGCCAGCAGCAATGGTCTAGCGGGAGTGGAAAACATTCAGTACTTC.

The sample holds many counts of this clonotype. The chain couples TRBV20-1 to TRBJ1-1; no reliable D call. Germline values: CDR1 DFQATT, CDR2 SNEGSKA (reference sequence). The CDR3 is made up of 13 amino acids. Trimming removed 3 bases from V and 0 bases from J, with 8 bases in between. The chain's CDR3 is CSASSGLNTEAFF. CDR3 nucleotides: TGCAGTGCTAGCTCGGGTTTGAACACTGAAGCTTTCTTT.

This clonotype was picked up many times. The chain is built from TRBV4-1 and TRBJ2-7, with D uncertain. With 0 bases removed from V and 0 bases from J, the gap between germline ends came to 12 bases. This CDR3 has 16 amino acids. Germline CDR1 reads MGHRA; CDR2 reads YSYEKL. The CDR3 coding sequence is TGCGCCAGCAGCCAAGATGTAGGAAGAAACTCCTACGAGCAGTACTTC. This codes for CASSQDVGRNSYEQYF.

This clonotype was seen a single time. V gene TRBV19 combines with J gene TRBJ2-1, with TRBD2 matching 9 bases. CDR1 LNHDA and CDR2 SQIVND come from the germline V gene (reference sequence). With V trimmed by 7 bases and J by 6 bases, 4 bases remained unmatched. The CDR3 spans 13 residues. CDR3 in amino acids: CASMGTSSNEQFF. The CDR3 DNA sequence: TGTGCCAGTATGGGGACTAGCTCCAATGAGCAGTTCTTC.

This clonotype has more than one count but fewer than ten. The CDR3 protein is CAWSYRLAGGRHYTDTQYF. The DNA of the CDR3 is TGTGCCTGGAGCTACAGACTAGCGGGAGGACGGCACTACACAGATACGCAGTATTTT. J is TRBJ2-3 and V is TRBV30; 13 bases align to TRBD2. The V gene's germline CDR1 is GTSNPN and CDR2 SVGIG (reference sequence). The CDR3 is 19 residues long. The trim removed 3 bases at V and 2 bases at J, leaving 14 bases unmatched.

This clonotype was seen many times. This chain joins TRBV29-1 and TRBJ1-1; 7 bases agree with TRBD1. Germline V gene sequence: CDR1 SQVTM, CDR2 ANQGSEA. V lost 8 bases, J lost 1 base, and 7 bases stayed unmatched. This CDR3 is built from 13 residues. DNA for the CDR3: TGCAGCACCTGGGGACAGCAGAACACTGAAGCTTTCTTT. Its protein product is CSTWGQQNTEAFF.

The V gene is TRBV12-3 or TRBV12-4, the J gene TRBJ2-2, with 8 bases aligning to TRBD2. V shed 6 bases, J shed 1 base, and the junction held 16 bases outside the gene matches. This CDR3 is built from 19 residues. This chain's CDR3 is CASRGQRVQRGMNTGELFF. For the CDR3, the DNA is TGTGCCAGCAGGGGGCAACGGGTGCAGCGGGGGATGAACACCGGGGAGCTGTTTTTT.

This clonotype was recorded many times. This CDR3 is missing its conserved last phenylalanine or tryptophan, likely due to a read error. The DNA is left out, because the CDR3 cannot be placed on it with certainty; the CDR3 is given as TCRdb lists it. The rearrangement uses TRBV6-1 and TRBJ1-1; the table assigns TRBD1, which was not confirmed against the DNA. Germline V gives CDR1 MNHNS, CDR2 SASEGT. The CDR3 has 11 residues if both end residues are counted. CDR3 loop: CASSEAPDGIL.

Points on this clonotype: A read error is possible here, since a much larger clone lies one base away. V gene TRBV20-1 combines with J gene TRBJ1-3, with TRBD1 identical over 9 bases. The CDR3 sequence is 16 residues long. V shed 8 bases and J 0 bases; nucleotides not matched to a gene: 11. Germline V gene data show CDR1 as DFQATT and CDR2 as SNEGSKA (reference sequence). The CDR3 coding sequence is TGCAGTACCCGACCGGGACAGGGCTTCTCTGGAAACACCATATATTTT. Protein: CSTRPGQGFSGNTIYF.

The genes are TRBV5-1 and TRBJ2-1; the D gene is possibly TRBD2 (6 bases). The CDR3 covers 14 residues. Germline V gene lookup returns CDR1 SGHRS and CDR2 YFSETQ. V was clipped by 0 bases and J by 4 bases, with 8 bases between them. The CDR3 reads CASSLAGLYNEQFF. For the CDR3, the DNA is TGCGCCAGCAGCTTGGCGGGACTTTACAATGAGCAGTTCTTC.

This clonotype was recorded many times. V gene TRBV10-2 combines with J gene TRBJ1-1; D unclear. The germline V gene encodes CDR1 WSHSY and CDR2 SAAADI. The V end was cut by 4 bases, the J end by 3 bases, with 12 bases between. The CDR3 consists of 14 residues. In nucleotides, the CDR3 is TGCGCCAGCAGTGGAGAGGCGCCCTACACTGAAGCTTTCTTT. Protein: CASSGEAPYTEAFF.

This clonotype was recorded at least ten times. This chain joins TRBV7-9 and TRBJ2-7; TRBD1 is a possible D gene (5 bases). The CDR3 length is 14 residues. CDR1 is SEHNR, CDR2 FQNEAQ, per germline (reference sequence). Trimming removed 2 bases from V and 5 bases from J, with 13 bases in between. The DNA for the CDR3 is TGTGCCAGCAGCTTAATCACAGGAATCAACGAGCAGTACTTC. This translates into CASSLITGINEQYF.

The genes are TRBV20-1 and TRBJ2-1; 8 bases are shared with TRBD2. J gave up 8 bases and V 3 bases, and 27 bases lay outside the gene matches. The CDR3 spans 20 residues. The germline V gene encodes CDR1 DFQATT and CDR2 SNEGSKA (reference sequence). As DNA, the CDR3 is TGCAGTGCTAGGATAACCCGAACTGCTAGTGGCGGGAGGTACCGCGATGAGCAGTTCTTC. Translating gives CSARITRTASGGRYRDEQFF.

This clonotype came up many times. The rearrangement joins TRBV6-5 to TRBJ2-2; no firm D call. The CDR3 runs 11 residues. Trimming pared 2 bases from V and 7 bases from J, leaving 2 bases between. Germline loops: CDR1 MNHEY, CDR2 SVGAGI. The CDR3 DNA reads as TGTGCCAGCAGTTACGACGGGGAGCTGTTTTTT. Translation: CASSYDGELFF.

The J gene is TRBJ2-2, the V gene TRBV18; D unresolved. Germline V gene data show CDR1 as KGHSH and CDR2 as LQKENI. This CDR3 is 15 amino acids long. The V gene lost 4 bases and the J gene lost 0 bases, with 9 bases spanning the gap. The CDR3 DNA follows: TGTGCCAGCTCACAAATAAATTCGAACACCGGGGAGCTGTTTTTT. This sequence encodes CASSQINSNTGELFF.

Many counts were recorded for this clonotype. The CDR3 reads CASSAGTRQYF. In DNA form, the CDR3 reads TGTGCCAGCAGCGCCGGGACACGGCAGTACTTC. V and J are TRBV7-3 and TRBJ2-7; possibly TRBD1 for D (6 bases). This CDR3 is 11 amino acids long. Trimming left V 5 bases short and J 9 bases short, with 11 bases between. Germline values: CDR1 SGHTA, CDR2 FQGTGA.

This clonotype has ten or more counts. This chain links TRBV20-1 with TRBJ2-1; the D is unclear. Deletions cut 1 base from V and 0 bases from J, with 10 bases between. The CDR3 is 15 amino acids. Germline V gene data show CDR1 as DFQATT and CDR2 as SNEGSKA (reference sequence). The CDR3 DNA reads TGCAGTGCTAGAGGTTCCCTCCTCTCCTACAATGAGCAGTTCTTC. This codes for CSARGSLLSYNEQFF.